This T cell receptor (beta chain) was obtained from a study of CD8 T cells in ankylosing spondylitis (dated by TCRdb to 2016 to 2017). Concerning the study at large: T cell receptor beta repertoires were profiled in healthy donors and ankylosing spondylitis patients so that disease-linked TCR variants could be found. The full study cohort was made up of 25 ankylosing spondylitis patients and 108 healthy donors. Peripheral blood samples were taken, and synovial fluid was additionally collected from ankylosing spondylitis patients.

Results the study describes overall, beyond this receptor: Some motif variants had previously been reported in the synovial fluid and blood of reactive arthritis patients, which suggests shared mechanisms of disease initiation. Blood from ankylosing spondylitis patients appeared to be characterized by a TCR beta motif made up of several highly homologous amino acid variants. The disease-linked clones had a CD8+ phenotype and were found at relatively low frequencies in peripheral blood. The disease-linked clones were reported to be significantly enriched in matched synovial fluid samples from ankylosing spondylitis patients.

This clonotype was counted many times. What this receptor recognizes is not known. No base quality information exists; no much larger clone differs at one position. Trimming accounts for 4 bases at V and 3 bases at J, while the number of junction bases matched to no gene is 5. From cysteine to phenylalanine, the CDR3 is 15 amino acids long. Of the read, only the CDR3 DNA is kept; its 45 bases are in frame from base 1. From the germline V gene, CDR1 is ENHRY and CDR2 is SYGVKD. TCRdb records Illumina HiSeq 2500 as the sequencer. TCR beta libraries were prepared by quantitative 5'-RACE with molecular barcodes. The study's own analysis went as follows. A new computational method based on a probabilistic model of VDJ rearrangement was used to identify disease-linked TCR variants. TCRdb trimmed public reads at Q25 via fastp, called clones via MiXCR and kept in-frame beta chains. Rows merge per CDR3 protein into single entries with the most common DNA and genes. For this entry, the V and J calls and clone size follow TCRdb and not the study's own pipeline. Here the sample has about 500,000 distinct CDR3 sequences; under 5.5% occur a single time. Around 3.5% of the sample goes to the ten largest clones.

Material: blood, either unsorted or a sorted T cell fraction (not recorded which). Recombination joined TRBV10-3 with TRBJ2-3, and 9 junctional nucleotides match TRBD2. The source of this sequence is a male donor with ankylosing spondylitis. CDR3 reads: CAISVAGGVTDTQYF. Read as DNA, the sequence is TGTGCCATCAGTGTGGCGGGGGGGGTGACAGATACGCAGTATTTT.